This T cell receptor beta chain comes out of a study of T cell responses to AZD1222 COVID-19 vaccine. Trimming pared 0 bases from V and 6 bases from J, leaving 9 bases between. This CDR3 is built from 14 residues. The germline gives CDR1 MGHRA, CDR2 YSYEKL. Study results and caveats: No day 14 peak samples; only post-peak repertoires were characterized. Vaccine-related CD4 TCRs covered spike, predominating at 160-218 and 743-854. It should be noted that donors were predominantly white British and more often female, and clonal diversity was possibly underestimated.

A word on this clone: The antigen is not known.

Clones were sequenced by immunoSEQ multiplex PCR, and TCRdb holds only the in-frame ones, with some missing. Of 90,000 to 110,000 clones listed, more than 75% are singletons. The chain is built from TRBV4-1 and TRBJ2-1, with D possibly called TRBD1 or TRBD2 (5 bases each). This sample comprised peripheral blood, obtained on day 0 of AZD1222 vaccination. This clonotype originated in an adult in good health. CDR3 nucleotide sequence: TGCGCCAGCAGCCAAGAGGGGACGTTCAATGAGCAGTTCTTC. As protein: CASSQEGTFNEQFF.